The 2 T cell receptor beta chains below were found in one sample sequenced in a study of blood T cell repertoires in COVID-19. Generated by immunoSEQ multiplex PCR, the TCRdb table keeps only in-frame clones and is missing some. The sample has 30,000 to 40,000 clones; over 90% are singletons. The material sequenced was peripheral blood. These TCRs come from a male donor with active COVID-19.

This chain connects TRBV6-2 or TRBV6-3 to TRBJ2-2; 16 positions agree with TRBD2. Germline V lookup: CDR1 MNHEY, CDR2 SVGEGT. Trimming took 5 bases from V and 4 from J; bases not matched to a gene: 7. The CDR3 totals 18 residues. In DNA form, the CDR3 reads TGTGCCAGCAGTATTCCGGGACTAGCGGGGGGGCCCACCGGGGAGCTGTTTTTT. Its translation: CASSIPGLAGGPTGELFF.

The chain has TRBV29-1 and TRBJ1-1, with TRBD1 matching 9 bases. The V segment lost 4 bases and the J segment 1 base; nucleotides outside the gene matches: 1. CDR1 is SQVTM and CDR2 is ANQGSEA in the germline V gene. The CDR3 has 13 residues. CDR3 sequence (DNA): TGCAGCGTTGTGGGACAGGGGAACACTGAAGCTTTCTTT. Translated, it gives CSVVGQGNTEAFF.